The entry below gives a single T cell receptor (beta chain) sequence along with its context. The CDR3 sequence is 14 residues long. CDR1 is MNHEY and CDR2 is SVGAGI in the germline V gene. Trimming removed 6 bases from V and 1 base from J; junction bases left unmatched: 5. The sample comes from a study of blood T cell repertoires in COVID-19. Sequencing used immunoSEQ multiplex PCR; TCRdb keeps in-frame clones, though not all of them. The data contain 150,000 to 200,000 clones, approximately 86% of them singletons. Source material: peripheral blood. The TCR originated in a man aged 50 to 59 with active or convalescent COVID-19. The V gene is TRBV6-5, the J gene TRBJ1-1, with 7 bases fitting TRBD1. The CDR3 DNA sequence: TGTGCCAGCAGAACTCCAGGGGGGAACACTGAAGCTTTCTTT. Translation gives CASRTPGGNTEAFF.